Below are 24 T cell receptor beta chains sequenced from a single sample in a study of blood T cell repertoires in COVID-19. Data came from immunoSEQ multiplex PCR; TCRdb stores just in-frame clones and leaves some out. The data contain around 480,000 clones, about nine tenths of them singletons. Material: peripheral blood. The receptors come from a woman aged 45-65 years with COVID-19, enrolled during active disease.

The chain links TRBV19 to TRBJ1-1; 8 bases agree with TRBD1. Germline trimming cut 6 bases from V and 3 bases from J; bases unmatched to any gene: 0. Germline V gene lookup returns CDR1 LNHDA and CDR2 SQIVND (reference sequence). CDR3 length: 12 residues. CDR3 in DNA: TGTGCCAGTAGGGACAGGGACACTGAAGCTTTCTTT. This gives the protein CASRDRDTEAFF.

The chain carries TRBV19 and TRBJ1-1; maybe TRBD1 (6 bases). The V end was cut by 2 bases, the J end by 8 bases, with 6 bases between. The CDR3 covers 11 residues. Germline V gene sequence: CDR1 LNHDA, CDR2 SQIVND (reference sequence). The CDR3 DNA follows: TGTGCCAGTAGTATAACAGGGGAAGCTTTCTTT. It encodes CASSITGEAFF.

The chain couples TRBV7-6 to TRBJ2-2; 10 nucleotides agree with TRBD1. This CDR3 has 16 amino acids. Trimming cost V 5 bases and J 6 bases; bases outside gene matches: 9. Germline V gene lookup returns CDR1 SGHVS and CDR2 FNYEAQ. As DNA, the CDR3 is TGTGCCAGCAGCATCATCGGACAGGGGGGATCCGGGGAGCTGTTTTTT. It yields the protein CASSIIGQGGSGELFF. Full variable domain (remainder filled in from reference TRBV7-6 and TRBJ2-2): GAGVSQSPRYKVTKRGQDVALRCDPISGHVSLYWYRQALGQGPEFLTYFNYEAQQDKSGLPNDRFSAERPEGSISTLTIQRTEQRDSAMYRCASSIIGQGGSGELFFGEGSRLTVL.

This chain links TRBV5-1 with TRBJ2-3; 7 bases match TRBD1. The CDR3 has 16 amino acids. Trimming took 3 bases from V and 1 from J; bases not matched to a gene: 8. Germline CDR1 SGHRS, CDR2 YFSETQ. The CDR3 DNA reads TGCGCCAGCAGCTCAGCGTGGCAGGGGGGCACAGATACGCAGTATTTT. This translates into CASSSAWQGGTDTQYF.

The chain is built from TRBV19 and TRBJ2-3, with D possibly being TRBD1 (6 bases). The V end lost 9 bases, the J end lost 0 bases, and 10 bases lay between the germline ends. CDR3 size: 13 residues. Germline V gives CDR1 LNHDA, CDR2 SQIVND (reference sequence). The CDR3 loop reads CASGQTSTDTQYF. The CDR3 nucleotides are TGTGCCAGCGGACAGACTAGCACAGATACGCAGTATTTT.

The chain has TRBV9 and TRBJ1-3; 7 nucleotides match TRBD1. CDR3 length: 16 residues. In germline, CDR1 is SGDLS, CDR2 YYNGEE. Trimming at V came to 0 bases and at J to 2 bases, leaving 5 bases not matched to a gene. The CDR3 loop is CASSVVGRGAGNTIYF. In DNA, the CDR3 is TGTGCCAGCAGCGTAGTCGGCAGGGGGGCTGGAAACACCATATATTTT.

The chain has TRBV10-3 and TRBJ1-1, with a tentative D call TRBD1 (5 bases). The germline gives CDR1 ENHRY, CDR2 SYGVKD. V was clipped by 11 bases and J by 1 base, with 14 bases between them. CDR3 length equals 13 residues. The CDR3 sequence: CAAAGMENTEAFF. Written as DNA, the CDR3 is TGTGCCGCGGCAGGGATGGAGAACACTGAAGCTTTCTTT.

This clone showed up just once. The rearrangement uses TRBV4-1 and TRBJ1-2; D perhaps matches TRBD1 (5 bases). Germline CDR1 MGHRA, CDR2 YSYEKL. Between the trimmed V and J ends, which lost 4 bases and 8 bases, there was a span of 14 bases. This CDR3 contains 13 residues. The CDR3 protein is CASSRGQPQGYTF. CDR3 in DNA: TGCGCCAGCAGCCGAGGACAACCCCAAGGCTACACCTTC.

J is TRBJ1-2 and V is TRBV19, with D tentatively TRBD1 (5 bases). The CDR3 sequence is 14 residues long. In germline, CDR1 is LNHDA, CDR2 SQIVND (reference sequence). Trimming cost V 5 bases and J 3 bases, with 13 bases left between them. This chain's CDR3 is CASSVGRVDYGYTF. CDR3 bases: TGTGCCAGTAGTGTGGGCAGGGTCGACTATGGCTACACCTTC.

This sequence joins TRBV19 and TRBJ1-5; the match to TRBD1 covers 7 bases. CDR1 and CDR2 (germline): LNHDA, SQIVND (reference sequence). With 1 base clipped from V and 4 bases from J, the junction kept 1 base outside the gene matches. The CDR3 consists of 14 residues. Here the CDR3 DNA reads TGTGCCAGTAGTATAGGCAGGGGGAATCAGCCCCAGCATTTT. Its protein product is CASSIGRGNQPQHF.

Only a few counts were recorded for this clone. The V gene is TRBV2, the J gene TRBJ1-6, with TRBD1 matching 7 bases. V gave up 5 bases and J gave up 7 bases; unmatched junction bases: 11. Germline V gene lookup returns CDR1 SNHLY and CDR2 FYNNEI. The CDR3 is 16 residues long. The CDR3 coding sequence is TGTGCCAGCAGTCGTTCGACAGGGAACTTAAATTCACCCCTCCACTTT. It yields the protein CASSRSTGNLNSPLHF.

This rearrangement joins TRBV11-2 to TRBJ1-6; TRBD1 might be the D (5 bases). V lost 5 bases to trimming and J lost 7 bases, with 18 bases between them. There are 16 residues in the CDR3. From germline, CDR1 is SGHAT and CDR2 FQNNGV. CDR3 residues: CASSPGGLWANSPLHF. CDR3 nucleotide sequence: TGTGCCAGCAGCCCGGGGGGACTCTGGGCCAATTCACCCCTCCACTTT.

The rearrangement uses TRBV19 and TRBJ1-5, with 8 bases that match TRBD1. The CDR3 length is 13 residues. V lost 7 bases and J lost 7; bases outside the gene matches: 6. CDR1 is LNHDA and CDR2 is SQIVND in the germline V gene (reference sequence). CDR3 amino acids: CASNPGGSQPQHF. As DNA, the CDR3 is TGTGCCAGTAACCCAGGGGGCTCGCAGCCCCAGCATTTT.

The V call is TRBV5-1, the J call TRBJ1-4; TRBD1 aligns across 9 bases. The CDR3 totals 13 residues. J gave up 8 bases and V 2 bases, and 1 base lay outside the gene matches. The V gene's germline CDR1 is SGHRS and CDR2 YFSETQ. The CDR3 sequence is CASSLGQGEKLFF. Written as DNA, the CDR3 is TGCGCCAGCAGCTTAGGACAGGGGGAAAAACTGTTTTTT.

The chain carries TRBV9 and TRBJ2-5; D uncertain. Germline values: CDR1 SGDLS, CDR2 YYNGEE. V lost 2 bases, J lost 2 bases, and 7 bases lay in between. The CDR3 is 13 residues long. The CDR3 DNA follows: TGTGCCAGCAGCGTTAGTCTTCAAGAGACCCAGTACTTC. Translated, it gives CASSVSLQETQYF.

The chain links TRBV29-1 to TRBJ2-1; TRBD2 matches 8 bases. The CDR3 loop spans 14 amino acids. Germline loops: CDR1 SQVTM, CDR2 ANQGSEA. V shed 2 bases and J 10 bases; nucleotides not matched to a gene: 10. CDR3 protein: CSVELAGRFVEQFF. Here the CDR3 DNA reads TGCAGCGTTGAACTAGCGGGCCGGTTCGTGGAGCAGTTCTTC.

This chain connects TRBV5-1 to TRBJ2-7, with D uncertain. This CDR3 contains 15 residues. In germline, CDR1 is SGHRS, CDR2 YFSETQ. Trimming pared 4 bases from V and 1 base from J, leaving 15 bases between. The CDR3 DNA sequence: TGCGCCAGCAGCGTAGGAGAGATTCGTTCCTACGAGCAGTACTTC. Translation gives CASSVGEIRSYEQYF.

The chain combines TRBV5-1 with TRBJ2-2; D might be TRBD1 (6 bases). This CDR3 is built from 15 residues. Deletions cut 4 bases from V and 4 bases from J, with 14 bases between. CDR1 is SGHRS and CDR2 is YFSETQ in the germline V gene. The CDR3 sequence is CASSLDGQITGELFF. CDR3 bases: TGCGCCAGCAGCCTAGATGGACAGATCACCGGGGAGCTGTTTTTT.

This clone was counted once. The rearrangement uses TRBV18 and TRBJ2-7; weak D call: TRBD1 (6 bases). The ends were cut back, 6 bases at V and 6 bases at J, with 15 bases in the middle. Germline V CDR1 and CDR2: KGHSH, LQKENI. There are 13 residues in the CDR3. This chain's CDR3 is CASSPTGQVEQYF. The CDR3 DNA reads TGTGCCAGCTCCCCAACAGGGCAGGTCGAGCAGTACTTC.

The chain is built from TRBV5-1 and TRBJ2-7; 9 bases are shared with TRBD2. From germline, CDR1 is SGHRS and CDR2 YFSETQ. With V trimmed by 3 bases and J by 0 bases, 10 bases remained unmatched. CDR3 size: 17 residues. CDR3 bases: TGCGCCAGCAGCTGGCCCGGGGCGGGGGGGCCCTCCTACGAGCAGTACTTC. Its translation is CASSWPGAGGPSYEQYF.

The CDR3 loop is CATSRQGNNSPLHF. CDR3 DNA: TGTGCCACCAGCAGACAGGGAAATAATTCACCCCTCCACTTT. The chain links TRBV15 to TRBJ1-6, with D possibly TRBD1 on 5 matching bases. Trimming took off 2 bases at V and 5 bases at J, with 7 bases between the two ends. Germline V gene data show CDR1 as LNHNV and CDR2 as YYDKDF (reference sequence). The CDR3 runs 14 residues.

The rearrangement links TRBV7-9 to TRBJ2-3; 8 bases align to TRBD1. The V gene's germline CDR1 is SEHNR and CDR2 FQNEAQ (reference sequence). Trimming took 6 bases from V and 2 from J; bases not matched to a gene: 4. CDR3 size: 14 residues. CDR3 DNA: TGTGCCAGCAGAGGGACAGGAATCACAGATACGCAGTATTTT. The encoded protein is CASRGTGITDTQYF.

For this clone: Its ends do not fully match the called genes, so a read error is possible. The CDR3 region is CASSLAPGQGNEQFF. The CDR3 DNA reads as TGTGCCAGCAGCCTAGCCCCGGGACAGGGTAATGAGCAGTTCTTC. This chain joins TRBV7-6 and TRBJ2-1, with 9 bases identical to TRBD1. The CDR3 has 15 residues. CDR1 and CDR2 from the germline V gene are SGHVS and FNYEAQ.

This clone was detected only once. The rearrangement uses TRBV4-2 and TRBJ2-3; D is perhaps TRBD2 (6 bases). The CDR3 runs to 13 residues. V gave up 0 bases and J gave up 8 bases, with 9 bases separating them. Germline assignment: CDR1 LGHNA and CDR2 YNFKEQ. Written as DNA, the CDR3 is TGTGCCAGCAGCCAAGACGGGGGAAGTACGCAGTATTTT. This sequence encodes CASSQDGGSTQYF.